These 11 T cell receptor beta chains came from one sample sequenced in a study of CD8+CD57+ T cells in acquired aplastic anemia. TCR beta VDJ and CDR3 were profiled, and genomic DNA was the template. One entry per CDR3 protein, called by TCRdb with MiXCR from the reads. The sample consists of some 210,000 distinct CDR3 sequences, around 60% of them appearing once. The specimen was sorted CD4+, CD8+, or CD8+CD57+ T cells (not recorded which) from PBMCs. Receptors originate from a human donor in good health.

This clonotype showed up many times. The rearrangement links TRBV10-1 to TRBJ2-1; D perhaps matches TRBD1 (6 bases). The CDR3 covers 15 residues. The V and J ends lost 6 bases and 0 bases respectively, with 12 bases between them. CDR1 and CDR2 (germline): WNHNN, SYGVQD (reference sequence). For the CDR3, the DNA is TGCGCCAGCAGCAGGGGTGGTAGCTCCTACAATGAGCAGTTCTTC. It translates to CASSRGGSSYNEQFF.

This sequence joins TRBV9 and TRBJ2-7; 14 nucleotides align to TRBD2. CDR1 is SGDLS, CDR2 YYNGEE, per germline. Trimming cost V 3 bases and J 3 bases; bases outside gene matches: 11. The CDR3 has 18 amino acids. The CDR3 coding sequence is TGTGCCAGCAGCGCCCGACTAGCGGGAGGGAAAGGTTTCTACGAGCAGTACTTC. Residues: CASSARLAGGKGFYEQYF.

The rearrangement links TRBV5-1 to TRBJ2-1; 11 bases fit TRBD1. There are 16 residues in the CDR3. The V and J ends lost 5 bases and 7 bases, in that order; junction bases with no gene match: 11. Germline CDR1 reads SGHRS; CDR2 reads YFSETQ. CDR3 nucleotides: TGCGCCAGCAGTTTACGGGACAGGGGGTCGAGGAATGAGCAGTTCTTC. Protein sequence: CASSLRDRGSRNEQFF.

This clonotype was seen once. This sequence joins TRBV24-1 and TRBJ2-5; maybe TRBD1 (5 bases). Trimming pared 6 bases from V and 5 bases from J, leaving 15 bases between. Germline CDR1 reads KGHDR; CDR2 reads SFDVKD. The CDR3 runs to 14 residues. The CDR3 protein is CATSRGPGRETQYF. DNA for the CDR3: TGTGCCACCAGTAGGGGTCCTGGGCGGGAGACCCAGTACTTC.

CDR3 protein: CASSHAAGGRTYEQYF. In DNA, the CDR3 is TGTGCCAGCAGCCACGCAGCCGGGGGCCGGACGTACGAGCAGTACTTC. The chain has TRBV5-4 and TRBJ2-7; TRBD1 or TRBD2 may be the D gene (6 bases each). This CDR3 is 16 amino acids long. Germline-derived CDR1 and CDR2 are SGHNT and YYREEE (reference sequence). Trimming shortened V by 4 bases and J by 4 bases, and 21 bases separated the two germline ends. Together with reference TRBV5-4 and TRBJ2-7, the CDR3 gives the full variable domain: ETGVTQSPTHLIKTRGQQVTLRCSSQSGHNTVSWYQQALGQGPQFIFQYYREEENGRGNFPPRFSGLQFPNYSSELNVNALELDDSALYLCASSHAAGGRTYEQYFGPGTRLTVT.

The rearrangement uses TRBV25-1 and TRBJ1-2, with no clear D. CDR1 MGHDK and CDR2 SYGVNS come from the germline V gene. The V gene lost 2 bases and the J gene lost 8 bases, with 6 bases spanning the gap. The CDR3 length is 11 residues. Here the CDR3 reads CASSELRGYTF. The DNA of the CDR3 is TGTGCCAGCAGTGAACTTAGAGGCTACACCTTC.

This chain connects TRBV10-1 to TRBJ2-2; 9 positions agree with TRBD2. From germline, CDR1 is WNHNN and CDR2 SYGVQD (reference sequence). This CDR3 is built from 14 residues. V gave up 4 bases and J gave up 7 bases; unmatched junction bases: 4. This CDR3 reads CASSALAGNGELFF. The DNA of the CDR3 is TGCGCCAGCAGTGCGCTAGCGGGGAACGGGGAGCTGTTTTTT.

The chain carries TRBV9 and TRBJ2-1, with D possibly being TRBD1 (5 bases). V gave up 3 bases and J gave up 2 bases, with 12 bases separating them. This CDR3 comprises 15 residues. CDR1 is SGDLS and CDR2 is YYNGEE in the germline V gene. The CDR3, as DNA: TGTGCCAGCAGCGATCGTGACAGTGCCTACAATGAGCAGTTCTTC. Its protein product is CASSDRDSAYNEQFF.

V is TRBV7-2 and J is TRBJ2-5; the D gene is possibly TRBD1 (5 bases). Germline CDR1 is SGHTA and CDR2 is FQGNSA. The CDR3 is 15 residues long. Trimming shortened V by 7 bases and J by 5 bases, and 20 bases separated the two germline ends. DNA of the CDR3: TGTGCCAGCACCATCCCCGACAGCCACAATGAGACCCAGTACTTC. Translating it yields CASTIPDSHNETQYF.

The chain couples TRBV2 to TRBJ2-7, with unresolved D. CDR1 and CDR2 from the germline V gene are SNHLY and FYNNEI. The CDR3 runs to 13 residues. Trimming removed 3 bases at V and 6 bases at J, with 12 bases between. The CDR3 region has the DNA TGTGCCAGCAGTGATATGGCTCCTGGCGAGCAGTACTTC. Translated, it gives CASSDMAPGEQYF.

This clonotype has ten or more counts. This sequence joins TRBV7-9 and TRBJ2-1; D perhaps matches TRBD1 (5 bases). The CDR3 sequence is 15 residues long. V was cut by 5 bases and J by 7 bases, with 18 bases left in between. CDR1 and CDR2 (germline): SEHNR, FQNEAQ (reference sequence). The CDR3 DNA sequence: TGTGCCAGCAGCACGGGCCCCGGAAAGGGGAATGAGCAGTTCTTC. It yields the protein CASSTGPGKGNEQFF.